The 8 T cell receptor beta chains below were found in one sample sequenced in a study of regulatory T cells in long-lasting Graves disease. Time point in this sample: newly diagnosed GD, antithyroid drugs for less than 3 months. Following extraction of RNA from PBMCs, that RNA was used to make the TCR library. Arm-PCR of CDR3 regions and iRepertoire HTBI primers were the basis on which TCR beta libraries were built. TCRdb independently ran MiXCR on the multiplex PCR reads; one entry per CDR3 protein. Of roughly 610,000 distinct CDR3 sequences in the sample, about 15% were seen once. The same sample was also used in a study of T cells in Graves' hyperthyroidism and ophthalmopathy.

The material sequenced was peripheral blood mononuclear cells (PBMCs), taken at new diagnosis, from a patient treated with antithyroid drugs. The receptors derive from a man between 18 and 35 years old with Graves disease.

This clonotype was counted at least ten times. The chain combines TRBV30 with TRBJ2-5, with TRBD1 matching over 9 bases. Trimming cost V 2 bases and J 4 bases; bases outside gene matches: 5. Germline CDR1 and CDR2: GTSNPN and SVGIG (reference sequence). The CDR3 extends over 14 amino acids. Here the CDR3 DNA reads TGTGCCTGGAGTCTCGGGACAGGGAGAGAGACCCAGTACTTC. It codes for CAWSLGTGRETQYF.

In its sample, this clonotype was seen a few times. The gene calls are TRBV5-1 and TRBJ1-1; 9 nucleotides line up with TRBD1. The junction had 9 bases not matched to a gene; V was cut back by 2 bases and J by 4 bases. From germline, CDR1 is SGHRS and CDR2 YFSETQ. CDR3 length: 16 residues. The CDR3 here is CASSFLTGGVGTEAFF. As DNA, the CDR3 is TGCGCCAGCAGCTTCTTGACAGGGGGAGTGGGCACTGAAGCTTTCTTT.

A few counts support this clonotype. A read error may account for a junction end that differs from germline. The gene calls are TRBV6-1 and TRBJ1-5; D is uncertain. The CDR3 runs to 12 residues. Germline-derived CDR1 and CDR2 are MNHNS and SASEGT. This CDR3 is CASNRLAQLQHF. The CDR3 coding sequence is TGTGCCAGCAACCGGCTCGCTCAGCTCCAGCATTTT.

In this sample, this clonotype turned up many times. The V call is TRBV6-2 or TRBV6-3, the J call TRBJ2-1, with D perhaps TRBD1 (6 bases). The CDR3 spans 15 residues. Looked up from germline, CDR1 is MNHEY and CDR2 is SVGEGT. V shed 2 bases and J shed 7 bases, with 15 bases lying between them. CDR3 sequence: CASSYLTGRYNEQFF. In nucleotides, the CDR3 is TGTGCCAGCAGTTACCTCACAGGGCGCTATAATGAGCAGTTCTTC.

This clonotype has only a few counts. The chain employs TRBV7-9 and TRBJ1-6; D ambiguous. The CDR3 runs 13 residues. The V gene's germline CDR1 is SEHNR and CDR2 FQNEAQ (reference sequence). Trimming stripped 2 bases from V and 8 bases from J, with 7 bases between. The CDR3 DNA reads TGTGCCAGCAGCTTACTAGGTTATTCACCCCTCCACTTT. Translation gives CASSLLGYSPLHF.

This clonotype was seen at least ten times. The rearrangement links TRBV28 to TRBJ2-5; 12 nucleotides match TRBD2. This CDR3 has 19 amino acids. The germline CDR1 and CDR2 sequences are MDHEN and SYDVKM. The V segment lost 3 bases and the J segment 2 bases; nucleotides outside the gene matches: 13. In nucleotides, the CDR3 is TGTGCCAGCAGTTTTGGGGCAACTAGCGGGAGGCTCCAACAAGAGACCCAGTACTTC. Its protein is CASSFGATSGRLQQETQYF.

This clonotype was recorded many times. The chain combines TRBV28 with TRBJ1-1; D gene ambiguous. Germline V gives CDR1 MDHEN, CDR2 SYDVKM. V was shortened by 2 bases and J by 0 bases, with 10 bases between the two germline ends. This CDR3 contains 15 residues. This chain's CDR3 is CASSLEADLNTEAFF. In DNA form, the CDR3 reads TGTGCCAGCAGTTTAGAAGCAGATTTGAACACTGAAGCTTTCTTT.

Only a few counts were recorded for this clonotype. The chain combines TRBV30 with TRBJ1-1, with D possibly being TRBD1 (5 bases). V lost 4 bases and J lost 6, with 15 bases in between. From germline, CDR1 is GTSNPN and CDR2 SVGIG (reference sequence). The CDR3 runs 13 residues. Here the CDR3 DNA reads TGTGCCTGGACCTCGGGACCTGGGGCTGAAGCTTTCTTT. This gives the protein CAWTSGPGAEAFF.